A selection of T cell receptor beta chains follows, all from one sample in a study of blood T cell repertoires in COVID-19. Clones were sequenced by immunoSEQ multiplex PCR, and TCRdb holds only the in-frame ones, with some missing. The table includes about 100,000 clones, around four fifths detected once. The sequenced material came from peripheral blood. These receptor sequences come from a woman aged 70-85 years with acute or convalescent COVID-19. Both conserved end residues are part of each CDR3. Fields, in order: clone size, J gene, D gene, V gene, CDR3 DNA, CDR3 protein. A D gene is named only where the DNA matches it firmly. Size values are once, few and many counts, or a class for expanded clones, and some rows have none.

clone size: NA; J gene: TRBJ1-1; D gene: NA; V gene: TRBV19; CDR3 DNA: TGTGCCAGTAGTATAGGACAGTGGATGAACACTGAAGCTTTCTTT; CDR3 protein: CASSIGQWMNTEAFF
clone size: many; J gene: TRBJ1-6; D gene: NA; V gene: TRBV19; CDR3 DNA: TGTGCCAGTAGTATTAAGCAGGGTTCACCCCTCCACTTT; CDR3 protein: CASSIKQGSPLHF
clone size: NA; J gene: TRBJ1-2; D gene: TRBD1; V gene: TRBV30; CDR3 DNA: TGTGCCTGGAGGTGGGGCAGGGGGAACTATGGCTACACCTTC; CDR3 protein: CAWRWGRGNYGYTF
clone size: NA; J gene: TRBJ1-1; D gene: NA; V gene: TRBV21-1; CDR3 DNA: TGTGCCAGCAGGGGACAGGCGACTTCGGGGACTGAAGCTTTCTTT; CDR3 protein: CASRGQATSGTEAFF
clone size: NA; J gene: TRBJ2-2; D gene: NA; V gene: TRBV5-6; CDR3 DNA: TGTGCCAGCAGCCCCCTTACCGGGGAGCTGTTTTTT; CDR3 protein: CASSPLTGELFF
clone size: NA; J gene: TRBJ2-1; D gene: TRBD1; V gene: TRBV7-9; CDR3 DNA: TGTGCCAGCAGCCCGGGACAGATGGGGGAGCAGTTCTTC; CDR3 protein: CASSPGQMGEQFF
clone size: NA; J gene: TRBJ1-3; D gene: NA; V gene: TRBV9; CDR3 DNA: TGTGCCAGCAGCGTAGGGAGGTATTCTGGAAACACCATATATTTT; CDR3 protein: CASSVGRYSGNTIYF
clone size: once; J gene: TRBJ1-5; D gene: NA; V gene: TRBV28; CDR3 DNA: TGTGCCAGCAGACTACCCATCAACTACTGGGGCAATCAGCCCCAGCATTTT; CDR3 protein: CASRLPINYWGNQPQHF
clone size: once; J gene: TRBJ1-1; D gene: NA; V gene: TRBV10-3; CDR3 DNA: TGTGCCATCAGTGAGTCGGCAGCGTCGAACACTGAAGCTTTCTTT; CDR3 protein: CAISESAASNTEAFF
clone size: NA; J gene: TRBJ1-1; D gene: NA; V gene: TRBV3-1/TRBV3-2; CDR3 DNA: TGTGCCAGCAGCCAAAACAGGGTGAACACTGAAGCTTTCTTT; CDR3 protein: CASSQNRVNTEAFF
clone size: NA; J gene: TRBJ2-1; D gene: NA; V gene: TRBV6-5; CDR3 DNA: TGTGCCAGCAGAAGTTCCGGGACTCGGTACAATGAGCAGTTCTTC; CDR3 protein: CASRSSGTRYNEQFF
clone size: NA; J gene: TRBJ2-2; D gene: NA; V gene: TRBV5-6; CDR3 DNA: TGTGCCAGCAGCCCGGGGGTATCGAACACCGGGGAGCTGTTTTTT; CDR3 protein: CASSPGVSNTGELFF
clone size: NA; J gene: TRBJ1-1; D gene: NA; V gene: TRBV9; CDR3 DNA: TGTGCCAGCAGCGGACAGGCGACGAACACTGAAGCTTTCTTT; CDR3 protein: CASSGQATNTEAFF
clone size: NA; J gene: TRBJ2-3; D gene: TRBD2; V gene: TRBV9; CDR3 DNA: TGTGCCAGCAGCGTAGTCGGGAGGGGGTCCACAGATACGCAGTATTTT; CDR3 protein: CASSVVGRGSTDTQYF
clone size: NA; J gene: TRBJ1-2; D gene: NA; V gene: TRBV19; CDR3 DNA: TGTGCCAGTACCCTCAGGGGTTCCGGGGCTCTTGGCTACACCTTC; CDR3 protein: CASTLRGSGALGYTF
clone size: NA; J gene: TRBJ2-2; D gene: NA; V gene: TRBV5-4; CDR3 DNA: TGTGCCAGCAGCTTGGACGGACAGCCAGCCACCGGGGAGCTGTTTTTT; CDR3 protein: CASSLDGQPATGELFF
clone size: few; J gene: TRBJ2-6; D gene: NA; V gene: TRBV7-9; CDR3 DNA: TGTGCCAGCAGCTTGTCCACAGCTGGGGCCAACGTCCTGACTTTC; CDR3 protein: CASSLSTAGANVLTF
clone size: NA; J gene: TRBJ1-4; D gene: TRBD1; V gene: TRBV10-1; CDR3 DNA: TGCGCCAGCATCCCAACAGGGGGGGCAACTAATGAAAAACTGTTTTTT; CDR3 protein: CASIPTGGATNEKLFF
clone size: NA; J gene: TRBJ2-5; D gene: NA; V gene: TRBV4-2; CDR3 DNA: TGTGCCAGCAGCCAAGATTTGGCGGGGGCCCCCCAAGAGACCCAGTACTTC; CDR3 protein: CASSQDLAGAPQETQYF
clone size: once; J gene: TRBJ1-1; D gene: NA; V gene: TRBV19; CDR3 DNA: TGTGCCAGTAGTAGCCAGGCCAGACTGAACACTGAAGCTTTCTTT; CDR3 protein: CASSSQARLNTEAFF
clone size: NA; J gene: TRBJ2-5; D gene: TRBD2; V gene: TRBV5-1; CDR3 DNA: TGCGCCAGCAGCGCGGTCGGGGGGGGAGAGACCCAGTACTTC; CDR3 protein: CASSAVGGGETQYF
clone size: few; J gene: TRBJ1-2; D gene: NA; V gene: TRBV7-9; CDR3 DNA: TGTGCCAGCAGCTTAGTGGGCTGGGCAGAGGGAAGCTACACCTTC; CDR3 protein: CASSLVGWAEGSYTF
clone size: NA; J gene: TRBJ1-6; D gene: TRBD1; V gene: TRBV6-2/TRBV6-3; CDR3 DNA: TGTGCCAGCAGTACACCCTCGACAGGGACGGTTAATTCACCCCTCCACTTT; CDR3 protein: CASSTPSTGTVNSPLHF
clone size: NA; J gene: TRBJ1-2; D gene: TRBD1; V gene: TRBV19; CDR3 DNA: TGTGCCAGTAGAACCGGGACAGGGGTATTGAACTATGGCTACACCTTC; CDR3 protein: CASRTGTGVLNYGYTF
clone size: NA; J gene: TRBJ2-3; D gene: NA; V gene: TRBV30; CDR3 DNA: TGTGCCTGGAAGACGGGTGGCCATACGCAGTATTTT; CDR3 protein: CAWKTGGHTQYF
clone size: once; J gene: TRBJ2-2; D gene: TRBD1; V gene: TRBV5-8; CDR3 DNA: TGTGCCAGCAGCACAACCGGGACAGCCAACACCGGGGAGCTGTTTTTT; CDR3 protein: CASSTTGTANTGELFF
clone size: NA; J gene: TRBJ1-4; D gene: TRBD1; V gene: TRBV28; CDR3 DNA: TGTGCCAGCAGTCCCCAGTGGACAGGGATTGAAAAACTGTTTTTT; CDR3 protein: CASSPQWTGIEKLFF
clone size: NA; J gene: TRBJ2-1; D gene: TRBD2; V gene: TRBV5-4; CDR3 DNA: TGTGCCAGCGACCGGGGGGGCTTTTACAATGAGCAGTTCTTC; CDR3 protein: CASDRGGFYNEQFF